This entry lists 28 T cell receptor beta chains sequenced from one sample in a study of blood T cell repertoires in COVID-19 (dated by TCRdb to between 2020 and 2021). Libraries were built with the immunoSEQ multiplex PCR assay. TCRdb re-hosts the immuneACCESS table, in-frame sequences only. Its copies lack some clones; in the studies checked, an unresolved V gene accounts for under half of them, and the cause for the rest is not known. This sample has some 19,000 clones in its table, and 89% of those were observed once. The top ten clonotypes cover 13% of the sample. Sequencing input: peripheral blood. These receptors all stem from a man aged 60 to 75 with active COVID-19.

The chain has TRBV12-5 and TRBJ1-4; a weak D match, TRBD1 (6 bases). The CDR3 spans 15 residues. Looked up from germline, CDR1 is LGHNT and CDR2 is FRNRAP. V lost 1 base to trimming and J lost 4 bases, with 10 bases between them. This CDR3 reads CASGLDGTSNEKLFF. The CDR3 DNA sequence: TGTGCTAGTGGTTTGGACGGGACAAGTAATGAAAAACTGTTTTTT.

The chain uses TRBV5-4 and TRBJ1-2; the match to TRBD1 covers 7 bases. This CDR3 spans 16 amino acids. J was trimmed by 6 bases and V by 0 bases; bases with no gene match: 11. Germline values: CDR1 SGHNT, CDR2 YYREEE (reference sequence). The CDR3 protein is CASSLEGGAAPNGYTF. CDR3 DNA: TGTGCCAGCAGCTTGGAAGGGGGCGCAGCTCCGAATGGCTACACCTTC.

The chain links TRBV19 to TRBJ1-1, with D perhaps matching TRBD1 (5 bases). Per germline, CDR1 LNHDA and CDR2 SQIVND (reference sequence). The V end was cut by 7 bases, the J end by 1 base, with 10 bases between. There are 13 residues in the CDR3. CDR3 loop: CASTGGGNTEAFF. The CDR3 DNA sequence: TGTGCCAGTACCGGCGGGGGGAACACTGAAGCTTTCTTT.

The chain is built from TRBV30 and TRBJ1-2; D unresolved. The germline V gene encodes CDR1 GTSNPN and CDR2 SVGIG (reference sequence). The V gene lost 6 bases and the J gene lost 2 bases, with 19 bases spanning the gap. The CDR3 runs 15 residues. CDR3 protein: CACLSTGSPNYGYTF. The DNA for the CDR3 is TGTGCCTGCCTATCGACCGGGAGCCCCAACTATGGCTACACCTTC. The full variable domain, rest sourced from reference TRBV30 and TRBJ1-2, is SQTIHQWPATLVQPVGSPLSLECTVEGTSNPNLYWYRQAAGRGLQLLFYSVGIGQISSEVPQNLSASRPQDRQFILSSKKLLLSDSGFYLCACLSTGSPNYGYTFGSGTRLTVV.

Note on this clone: At one of its ends the junction is not consistent with the germline gene, which may arise from a read error. The chain links TRBV28 to TRBJ2-7; 8 positions agree with TRBD1. CDR1 and CDR2 (germline): MDHEN, SYDVKM. The CDR3 loop spans 15 amino acids. The CDR3 DNA reads as TGTGCCAGCAGGCACGGACAGGGCTTTCCCTACGAGGAGTACTTC. Protein sequence: CASRHGQGFPYEEYF.

The chain joins TRBV5-4 to TRBJ2-7; D may be TRBD2 (5 bases). The V and J ends lost 5 bases and 3 bases respectively, with 18 bases between them. Germline CDR1 is SGHNT and CDR2 is YYREEE (reference sequence). The CDR3 contains 15 residues. This chain's CDR3 is CASSNAAPRGYEQYF. CDR3 in DNA: TGTGCCAGCAGTAACGCCGCTCCCCGGGGCTACGAGCAGTACTTC.

V gene TRBV6-1 combines with J gene TRBJ1-2, with D perhaps matching TRBD1 (6 bases). Trimming cost V 2 bases and J 8 bases, with 15 bases left between them. The CDR3 has 14 amino acids. CDR1 and CDR2 (germline): MNHNS, SASEGT. DNA for the CDR3: TGTGCCAGCAGTGAAAGCAGGGGCTTCCGCGGCTACACCTTC. Translating it yields CASSESRGFRGYTF.

This rearrangement joins TRBV28 to TRBJ1-1; no clear D. Germline V gives CDR1 MDHEN, CDR2 SYDVKM. CDR3 length: 15 residues. Trimming took 3 bases from V and 0 from J, leaving 11 bases between them. CDR3 residues: CASSFGGQLNTEAFF. For the CDR3, the DNA is TGTGCCAGCAGTTTCGGTGGGCAGCTGAACACTGAAGCTTTCTTT.

The V gene is TRBV9, the J gene TRBJ2-2, with 7 nucleotides matching TRBD1. Trimming at V came to 6 bases and at J to 4 bases, leaving 6 bases not matched to a gene. Germline loops: CDR1 SGDLS, CDR2 YYNGEE. The CDR3 consists of 14 residues. CDR3 bases: TGTGCCAGCACCCGGGACAGTCCCACCGGGGAGCTGTTTTTT. Translation: CASTRDSPTGELFF.

This chain uses TRBV5-4 with TRBJ1-2; maybe TRBD1 (5 bases). The germline V gene has CDR1 SGHNT and CDR2 YYREEE (reference sequence). V was clipped by 4 bases and J by 4 bases, with 11 bases between them. This CDR3 comprises 13 residues. The CDR3 bases are TGTGCCAGCAGCCAGATGGGGCCCTATGGCTACACCTTC. It yields the protein CASSQMGPYGYTF.

The chain uses TRBV5-1 and TRBJ2-5, with 9 bases lining up with TRBD2. CDR1 is SGHRS, CDR2 YFSETQ, per germline. The CDR3 runs to 16 residues. V lost 4 bases to trimming and J lost 4 bases; unmatched junction nucleotides: 11. CDR3 sequence: CASSQTTSGGGETQYF. The CDR3 DNA sequence: TGCGCCAGCAGCCAAACGACTAGCGGAGGGGGAGAGACCCAGTACTTC.

The rearrangement joins TRBV19 to TRBJ1-1, with a tentative D call TRBD1 (5 bases). Looked up from germline, CDR1 is LNHDA and CDR2 is SQIVND (reference sequence). V was trimmed by 3 bases and J by 8 bases, leaving 7 bases between them. This CDR3 comprises 11 residues. As DNA, the CDR3 is TGTGCCAGTAGTATCAGGGCCGAAGCTTTCTTT. Translated: CASSIRAEAFF.

The chain links TRBV6-5 to TRBJ2-7, with D perhaps TRBD1 (6 bases). Germline V CDR1 and CDR2: MNHEY, SVGAGI. The CDR3 extends over 13 amino acids. Trimming stripped 6 bases from V and 3 bases from J, with 12 bases between. The CDR3 protein is CASRRGSDYEQYF. CDR3 in DNA: TGTGCCAGCAGAAGGGGGAGTGACTACGAGCAGTACTTC.

The chain recombines TRBV5-4 with TRBJ2-3; 7 bases map to TRBD1. Germline loops: CDR1 SGHNT, CDR2 YYREEE (reference sequence). This CDR3 region has 14 residues. V gave up 4 bases and J gave up 5 bases; unmatched junction bases: 7. The CDR3 sequence is CASSLQGDRDTQYF. The DNA of the CDR3 is TGTGCCAGCAGCCTGCAGGGGGATAGAGATACGCAGTATTTT.

The V call is TRBV30, the J call TRBJ1-3, with TRBD1 as a possible D gene (6 bases). Per the germline V gene, CDR1 is GTSNPN and CDR2 is SVGIG (reference sequence). The CDR3 loop spans 14 amino acids. Trimming removed 3 bases from V and 0 bases from J, with 9 bases in between. Here the CDR3 reads CAWSPGASGNTIYF. The CDR3 coding sequence is TGTGCCTGGAGCCCAGGGGCCTCTGGAAACACCATATATTTT.

The chain has TRBV10-3 and TRBJ1-5; D remains unclear. V lost 2 bases and J 8 bases, leaving 7 bases between the germline ends. The CDR3 spans 12 residues. Germline V CDR1 and CDR2: ENHRY, SYGVKD. This CDR3 reads CAISEVSEPQHF. DNA for the CDR3: TGTGCCATCAGTGAGGTTTCGGAGCCCCAGCATTTT.

The CDR3 DNA sequence: TGTGCCAGCAGCCCCCGGACAGGTGGCTACGAGCAGTACTTC. Translating it yields CASSPRTGGYEQYF. This chain joins TRBV7-6 and TRBJ2-7, with 7 bases lining up with TRBD1. V was pared by 5 bases and J by 3 bases, with 7 bases of the junction left unmatched. CDR1 and CDR2 (germline): SGHVS, FNYEAQ. The CDR3 covers 14 residues. Full variable domain (missing parts from reference TRBV7-6 and TRBJ2-7): GAGVSQSPRYKVTKRGQDVALRCDPISGHVSLYWYRQALGQGPEFLTYFNYEAQQDKSGLPNDRFSAERPEGSISTLTIQRTEQRDSAMYRCASSPRTGGYEQYFGPGTRLTVT.

The CDR3 nucleotides are TGCAGCGTTGTAAGGGGTGTGGCGGGGAGCACAGATACGCAGTATTTT. Its protein product is CSVVRGVAGSTDTQYF. The chain uses TRBV29-1 and TRBJ2-3; tentative D call: TRBD2 (6 bases). Germline-derived CDR1 and CDR2 are SQVTM and ANQGSEA. The CDR3 is 16 amino acids. V was trimmed by 4 bases and J by 0 bases, leaving 17 bases between them.

The V and J genes are TRBV3-1 (or the pseudogene TRBV3-2) and TRBJ1-6; 9 positions agree with TRBD1. This CDR3 is 16 amino acids long. The V gene end was trimmed by 3 bases and the J gene end by 9 bases; junction bases not matched to a gene: 9. Germline V gene sequence: CDR1 LGHDT, CDR2 YNNKEL (reference sequence). This CDR3 is CASSQSGQGRLSPLHF. As DNA, the CDR3 is TGTGCCAGCAGCCAGAGTGGACAGGGGAGGCTTTCACCCCTCCACTTT.

The CDR3 bases are TGTGCCAGCAGCACCGCGAGTACCTCCTACGAGCAGTACTTC. Translating it yields CASSTASTSYEQYF. The gene calls are TRBV9 and TRBJ2-7, with D unresolved. The V gene's germline CDR1 is SGDLS and CDR2 YYNGEE. The CDR3 sequence is 14 residues long. The germline V and J ends were trimmed by 4 bases and 0 bases, with 11 bases remaining between them.

The V gene is TRBV12-3 or TRBV12-4, the J gene TRBJ2-7; D perhaps matches TRBD1 (6 bases). Trimming left V 4 bases short and J 0 bases short, with 7 bases between. CDR3 length: 13 amino acids. Written as DNA, the CDR3 is TGTGCCAGCAGTTGGGACATCTCCTACGAGCAGTACTTC. It codes for CASSWDISYEQYF.

The chain is built from TRBV11-3 and TRBJ2-7, with TRBD1 matching over 8 bases. Trimming took 5 bases from V and 6 from J; bases not matched to a gene: 3. CDR3 length: 12 residues. The germline gives CDR1 SGHNT, CDR2 YENEEA. CDR3 DNA sequence: TGTGCCAGCAGCCGTGACAGGGGCGAGCAGTACTTC. This encodes CASSRDRGEQYF.

The V gene is TRBV5-8, the J gene TRBJ2-7; D is perhaps TRBD1 (5 bases). Germline loops: CDR1 SGHTS, CDR2 YDEGEE. Trimming removed 4 bases at V and 2 bases at J, with 13 bases between. The CDR3 loop spans 14 amino acids. The CDR3 nucleotides read TGTGCCAGCAGCGGACACCAACCTACCTACGAGCAGTACTTC. Translating it yields CASSGHQPTYEQYF.

The chain recombines TRBV28 with TRBJ1-4; TRBD1 is a possible D gene (5 bases). The CDR3 spans 16 residues. V lost 3 bases to trimming and J lost 7 bases, with 18 bases between them. Germline-derived CDR1 and CDR2 are MDHEN and SYDVKM. The CDR3: CASSFQTGGIGEKLFF. The CDR3 nucleotides read TGTGCCAGCAGTTTTCAAACAGGTGGAATAGGTGAAAAACTGTTTTTT.

The chain couples TRBV9 to TRBJ2-2, with D possibly matching TRBD2 (6 bases). Germline CDR1 is SGDLS and CDR2 is YYNGEE. Trimming removed 0 bases at V and 4 bases at J, with 19 bases between. There are 18 residues in the CDR3. DNA for the CDR3: TGTGCCAGCAGCGTAGTCGGGGGTTCAGCGGAGAGCACCGGGGAGCTGTTTTTT. This gives the protein CASSVVGGSAESTGELFF.

The genes are TRBV20-1 and TRBJ1-3; TRBD1 might be the D (5 bases). Looked up from germline, CDR1 is DFQATT and CDR2 is SNEGSKA (reference sequence). Trimming pared 3 bases from V and 7 bases from J, leaving 13 bases between. This CDR3 has 13 residues. The CDR3 loop reads CSASLQAGNTIYF. CDR3 in DNA: TGCAGTGCTAGTTTACAGGCCGGGAACACCATATATTTT.

The chain employs TRBV11-3 and TRBJ2-1, with 8 bases aligning to TRBD2. From germline, CDR1 is SGHNT and CDR2 YENEEA. The CDR3 is 19 amino acids. Trimming at V came to 0 bases and at J to 3 bases, leaving 13 bases not matched to a gene. The CDR3: CASSLDSWLGGVDYNEQFF. CDR3 sequence (DNA): TGTGCCAGCAGCTTAGATTCGTGGCTCGGGGGGGTTGACTACAATGAGCAGTTCTTC.

The J gene is TRBJ2-6, the V gene TRBV4-3, with D unresolved. The V and J ends lost 1 base and 4 bases respectively, with 11 bases between them. In germline, CDR1 is LGHNA, CDR2 YSLEER. CDR3 length: 16 amino acids. The CDR3 coding sequence is TGCGCCAGCAGCCAAGTGGGTGGGCTCGGGGCCAACGTCCTGACTTTC. Protein sequence: CASSQVGGLGANVLTF.